Only a few counts were recorded for the clone carrying this T cell receptor (beta chain). Its antigen is unknown. Assay: immunoSEQ multiplex PCR; the TCRdb copy retains only in-frame clones and omits some. The sample consists of hundreds of thousands of clones, around 74% of them appearing once. This specimen comes from a study of shared clonotypes between healthy human individuals. Study details: Per donor, three plates held CD4 naive cells, three held CD4 memory, two held CD8 naive and one held CD8 memory. Study conclusions and caveats: About 5% of naive CD4 clonotypes were shared across four donors. In having few donors, the study represented limited genetic and exposure-history diversity.

V lost 6 bases and J 0 bases, leaving 15 bases between the germline ends. Germline loops: CDR1 MNHEY, CDR2 SVGAGI. The CDR3 sequence is 15 residues long. The sequencing sample was made of memory CD4+ T cells sorted from blood. The subset denotes: CD45RA-negative fraction. The chain is built from TRBV6-5 and TRBJ2-7, with D possibly being TRBD1 (5 bases). The source of this sequence is a woman in her 30s in good health. This CDR3 is CASRVARVSSYEQYF. The CDR3 DNA reads as TGTGCCAGCAGGGTCGCCAGGGTTTCCTCCTACGAGCAGTACTTC.